This T cell receptor beta chain was found in a study of OX40 agonist ivuxolimab in advanced cancers. This CDR3 is built from 10 residues. The V gene lost 4 bases and the J gene lost 12 bases, with 10 bases spanning the gap. Germline V lookup: CDR1 SGHAT, CDR2 FQNNGV. This table comes from immunoSEQ multiplex PCR, and its TCRdb copy is limited to in-frame clones, with some not included. The data contain approximately 38,000 clones, 65% to 90% of them singletons. This clone came up once. The sample here was CD4+ or CD8+ T cells sorted from blood, taken in a trial of the OX40 agonist ivuxolimab. V and J are TRBV11-2 and TRBJ2-7; D possibly corresponds to TRBD1 (6 bases). The TCR was taken from an adult with an advanced solid tumor such as melanoma, head and neck, liver or kidney cancer. For the CDR3, the DNA is TGTGCCAGCAGCTACAGGGATCTGTACTTC. It yields the protein CASSYRDLYF.